A single sample gave rise to the 21 T cell receptor beta chains below, sequenced in a study of blood T cell repertoires in COVID-19. Clones were read by immunoSEQ multiplex PCR, and TCRdb kept only the in-frame ones, dropping some. Of about 200,000 clones detected, 86% appear once; the ten largest clones hold approximately 25%. Sequencing was performed on PBMCs or T cells enriched from blood (not recorded which). These TCRs come from a woman in her thirties or forties in a cohort exposed to, infected with or recovered from COVID-19 (not recorded which).

The chain carries TRBV7-2 and TRBJ2-7, with D possibly being TRBD2 (6 bases). CDR3 size: 13 residues. Germline V gene data show CDR1 as SGHTA and CDR2 as FQGNSA. The V end was cut by 0 bases, the J end by 6 bases, with 9 bases between. The CDR3, as DNA: TGTGCCAGCAGCTTAGCGCGGGGCGTCGAGCAGTACTTC. This sequence encodes CASSLARGVEQYF.

This clone was detected only once. This chain connects TRBV6-5 to TRBJ1-5, with a weak D call TRBD1 (5 bases). CDR1 and CDR2 (germline): MNHEY, SVGAGI. Trimming took off 7 bases at V and 0 bases at J, with 13 bases between the two ends. The CDR3 spans 15 residues. The CDR3 DNA follows: TGTGCCAGCAAACCATTCAGGGATAGCAATCAGCCCCAGCATTTT. This sequence encodes CASKPFRDSNQPQHF.

The chain is built from TRBV12-5 and TRBJ1-1; 8 nucleotides match TRBD1. Trimming removed 1 base from V and 1 base from J; junction bases left unmatched: 2. Germline CDR1 LGHNT, CDR2 FRNRAP. The CDR3 runs 15 residues. CDR3 amino acids: CASGLAGGGNTEAFF. The CDR3 coding sequence is TGTGCTAGTGGTTTGGCAGGGGGCGGGAACACTGAAGCTTTCTTT.

There are a few counts of this clone. This sequence joins TRBV9 and TRBJ2-5; D may be TRBD2 (5 bases). This CDR3 contains 16 residues. Per germline, CDR1 SGDLS and CDR2 YYNGEE. Between the trimmed V and J ends, which lost 3 bases and 2 bases, there was a span of 17 bases. The CDR3 loop reads CASSGKGARTQETQYF. The CDR3 nucleotides read TGTGCCAGCAGCGGGAAAGGCGCCAGGACTCAAGAGACCCAGTACTTC.

The chain combines TRBV11-2 with TRBJ2-1; 16 bases line up with TRBD2. Germline loops: CDR1 SGHAT, CDR2 FQNNGV. V shed 4 bases, J shed 9 bases, and the junction held 3 bases outside the gene matches. There are 15 residues in the CDR3. The CDR3 region has the DNA TGTGCCAGCAGCTGGGGACTAGCGGGGGGGAGTGAGCAGTTCTTC. Encoded protein: CASSWGLAGGSEQFF.

The chain uses TRBV4-1 and TRBJ1-5; no clear D. Germline CDR1 is MGHRA and CDR2 is YSYEKL. Between the trimmed V and J ends, which lost 1 base and 5 bases, there was a span of 9 bases. The CDR3 runs 14 residues. In DNA, the CDR3 is TGCGCCAGCAGCCAAGGAGTTACCTATCAGCCCCAGCATTTT. Its translation: CASSQGVTYQPQHF.

This chain uses TRBV28 with TRBJ2-7, with 9 bases aligning to TRBD1. The ends lost 5 bases at V and 6 bases at J; junction bases unmatched: 11. The CDR3 has 15 amino acids. The V gene's germline CDR1 is MDHEN and CDR2 SYDVKM. Here the CDR3 DNA reads TGTGCCAGCAGTGAAACCCGGGACAGGGTCTCCGAGCAGTACTTC. Translation gives CASSETRDRVSEQYF.

The rearrangement joins TRBV5-1 to TRBJ2-7; 14 bases line up with TRBD2. Trimming removed 0 bases from V and 5 bases from J; junction bases left unmatched: 7. The CDR3 consists of 17 residues. CDR1 and CDR2 from the germline V gene are SGHRS and YFSETQ. CDR3 region: CASSLGTSGRYIHEQYF. The CDR3 DNA is TGCGCCAGCAGCTTGGGGACTAGCGGGAGGTATATCCACGAGCAGTACTTC.

This sequence joins TRBV5-1 and TRBJ2-3, with 10 bases identical to TRBD2. The CDR3 sequence is 16 residues long. V shed 4 bases, J shed 4 bases, and the junction held 9 bases outside the gene matches. Germline CDR1 and CDR2: SGHRS and YFSETQ. CDR3 sequence: CASSPNSGRRADTQYF. DNA for the CDR3: TGCGCCAGCAGCCCTAATAGCGGGAGGCGGGCAGATACGCAGTATTTT.

CDR3 amino acids: CRVEQANTEAFF. The DNA of the CDR3 is TGCAGAGTGGAACAGGCGAACACTGAAGCTTTCTTT. The chain links TRBV29-1 to TRBJ1-1; TRBD1 might be the D (5 bases). The CDR3 has 12 residues. Germline CDR1 is SQVTM and CDR2 is ANQGSEA.

This rearrangement joins TRBV27 to TRBJ2-5; 7 bases align to TRBD2. CDR1 is MNHEY, CDR2 SMNVEV, per germline (reference sequence). J was trimmed by 5 bases and V by 7 bases; bases with no gene match: 13. The CDR3 covers 15 residues. The CDR3 coding sequence is TGTGCCAGCATCTTTTCGGGGGGTAGGGATGAGACCCAGTACTTC. This gives the protein CASIFSGGRDETQYF.

The CDR3 reads CASSPKGADNEQFF. CDR3 nucleotides: TGTGCCAGCAGCCCGAAGGGGGCGGACAATGAGCAGTTCTTC. This chain connects TRBV9 to TRBJ2-1; 7 nucleotides agree with TRBD1. The CDR3 has 14 residues. CDR1 is SGDLS, CDR2 YYNGEE, per germline. Trimming took 4 bases from V and 5 from J; bases not matched to a gene: 6.

V is TRBV7-2 and J is TRBJ2-1; 9 nucleotides match TRBD2. Germline CDR1 and CDR2: SGHTA and FQGNSA. This CDR3 comprises 16 residues. V gave up 1 base and J gave up 7 bases; unmatched junction bases: 8. The CDR3 sequence is CASSLGGIAGVNEQFF. The CDR3 DNA reads TGTGCCAGCAGCTTAGGGGGGATAGCGGGAGTAAATGAGCAGTTCTTC.

This chain uses TRBV7-6 with TRBJ1-5, with 8 bases fitting TRBD1. CDR1 and CDR2 from the germline V gene are SGHVS and FNYEAQ. The CDR3 runs 17 residues. Trimming removed 5 bases from V and 0 bases from J; junction bases left unmatched: 9. The DNA for the CDR3 is TGTGCCAGCAGCCCAGGGACAGGAGACCTTAGCAATCAGCCCCAGCATTTT. Translation: CASSPGTGDLSNQPQHF. The full variable domain, in which reference TRBV7-6 and TRBJ1-5 provide the parts outside the CDR3, is GAGVSQSPRYKVTKRGQDVALRCDPISGHVSLYWYRQALGQGPEFLTYFNYEAQQDKSGLPNDRFSAERPEGSISTLTIQRTEQRDSAMYRCASSPGTGDLSNQPQHFGDGTRLSIL.

This chain connects TRBV19 to TRBJ1-6; TRBD1 matches 10 bases. Germline V lookup: CDR1 LNHDA, CDR2 SQIVND (reference sequence). Trimming took 7 bases from V and 9 from J; bases not matched to a gene: 12. The CDR3 runs 16 residues. The CDR3 DNA reads TGTGCCAGTAAAACCGAGACAGGGGGCATAGCTTCACCCCTCCACTTT. Translating it yields CASKTETGGIASPLHF.

This clone was found once. V gene TRBV3-1 (or the pseudogene TRBV3-2) combines with J gene TRBJ1-1; 8 bases map to TRBD1. CDR1 is LGHDT, CDR2 YNNKEL, per germline (reference sequence). The CDR3 is made up of 14 amino acids. V lost 1 base and J lost 5; bases outside the gene matches: 3. The CDR3 DNA sequence: TGTGCCAGCAGCCAAGCAGGGGGCGGAACTGAAGCTTTCTTT. As protein: CASSQAGGGTEAFF.

The chain uses TRBV28 and TRBJ2-1; D is perhaps TRBD2 (5 bases). Germline CDR1 and CDR2: MDHEN and SYDVKM. The length of the CDR3 is 13 residues. V was pared by 3 bases and J by 9 bases, with 12 bases between. CDR3 sequence (DNA): TGTGCCAGCAGTTTCCGACTAACCAGTGAGCAGTTCTTC. The encoded protein is CASSFRLTSEQFF.

This clone was counted once. The gene calls are TRBV24-1 and TRBJ1-1; 9 nucleotides match TRBD1. CDR1 KGHDR and CDR2 SFDVKD come from the germline V gene. V was clipped by 3 bases and J by 1 base; unmatched bases: 2. This CDR3 contains 15 residues. CDR3 residues: CATSDGTGRNTEAFF. The CDR3 DNA reads as TGTGCCACCAGTGATGGGACAGGGAGGAACACTGAAGCTTTCTTT.

DNA for the CDR3: TGTGCCAGCAGTTTGGGGCGGGGGGGAGAAGAGACCCAGTACTTC. Its translation is CASSLGRGGEETQYF. The genes are TRBV28 and TRBJ2-5; 9 nucleotides agree with TRBD2. Germline V CDR1 and CDR2: MDHEN, SYDVKM. V gave up 3 bases and J gave up 3 bases; unmatched junction bases: 5. There are 15 residues in the CDR3.

The CDR3 loop is CASSLEASNEKLFF. DNA for the CDR3: TGTGCCAGCAGCCTCGAGGCCTCTAATGAAAAACTGTTTTTT. V is TRBV5-4 and J is TRBJ1-4; D is ambiguous. V was trimmed by 4 bases and J by 3 bases, leaving 10 bases between them. CDR1 is SGHNT and CDR2 is YYREEE in the germline V gene (reference sequence). The CDR3 has 14 residues.

The rearrangement uses TRBV6-1 and TRBJ1-4, with no clear D. CDR1 and CDR2 from the germline V gene are MNHNS and SASEGT. The CDR3 is 15 amino acids. V lost 1 base, J lost 8 bases, and 14 bases lay in between. CDR3 in amino acids: CASSEVWALSEKLFF. The CDR3, as DNA: TGTGCCAGCAGTGAAGTGTGGGCCCTAAGCGAAAAACTGTTTTTT.